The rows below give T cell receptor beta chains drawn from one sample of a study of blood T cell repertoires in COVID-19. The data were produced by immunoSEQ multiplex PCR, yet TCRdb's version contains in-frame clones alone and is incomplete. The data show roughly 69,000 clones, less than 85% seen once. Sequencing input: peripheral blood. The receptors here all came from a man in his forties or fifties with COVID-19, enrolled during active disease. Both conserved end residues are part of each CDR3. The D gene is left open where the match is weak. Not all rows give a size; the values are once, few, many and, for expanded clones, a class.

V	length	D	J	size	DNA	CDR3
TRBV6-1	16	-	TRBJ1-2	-	TGTGCCAGCAGTGAATATTATGGGAGCGAATCCTATGGCTACACCTTC	CASSEYYGSESYGYTF
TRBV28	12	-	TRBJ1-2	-	TGTGCCAGTACCACAGGGAACTATGGCTACACCTTC	CASTTGNYGYTF
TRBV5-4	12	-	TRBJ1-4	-	TGTGCCAGCAGCTTTAATAATGAAAAACTGTTTTTT	CASSFNNEKLFF
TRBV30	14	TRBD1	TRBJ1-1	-	TGTGCTCTGGAAATGGAGACCAGGGGGCGGGCGGCTTTCTTT	CALEMETRGRAAFF
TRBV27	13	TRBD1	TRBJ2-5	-	TGTGCCAGCAGCCGGGACAGACAAGAGACCCAGTACTTC	CASSRDRQETQYF
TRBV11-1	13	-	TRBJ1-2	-	TGTGCCAGCAGCTTCGTACAGGGAGGGGGCTACACCTTC	CASSFVQGGGYTF
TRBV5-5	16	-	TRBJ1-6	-	TGTGCCAGCAGCGAAGGACTGGGATCCTATAATTCACCCCTCCACTTT	CASSEGLGSYNSPLHF
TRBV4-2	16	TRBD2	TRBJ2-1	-	TGTGCCAGCAGCCAGGAATTTCGGGGGGGCCTCGATGAGCAGTTCTTC	CASSQEFRGGLDEQFF
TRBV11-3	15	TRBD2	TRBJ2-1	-	TGTGCCAGCAGCCGGACTAGCGGGGGGGGATCTGAGCAGTTCTTC	CASSRTSGGGSEQFF
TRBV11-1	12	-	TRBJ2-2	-	TGTGCCAGCAGCCTCCCCCCCGGGGAGCTGTTTTTT	CASSLPPGELFF
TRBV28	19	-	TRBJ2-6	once	TGTGCCAGCAGGCTGACAGTCCCCAACTCTCTCTCTGGGGCCAACGTCCTGACTTTC	CASRLTVPNSLSGANVLTF
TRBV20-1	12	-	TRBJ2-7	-	TGCAGTGCTAGTACAGTCTCCTACGAGCAGTACTTC	CSASTVSYEQYF
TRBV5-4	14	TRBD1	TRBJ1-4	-	TGTGCCAGCAGTCAGGGACAGAACAATGAAAAACTGTTTTTT	CASSQGQNNEKLFF
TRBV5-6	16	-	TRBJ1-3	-	TGTGCCAGCCCAATTTTTTCCGGTGACTCTGGAAACACCATATATTTT	CASPIFSGDSGNTIYF
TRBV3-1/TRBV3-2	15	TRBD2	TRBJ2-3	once	TGTGCCAGCAACCGAGGAAGCGGGGGGGCGCATACGCAGTATTTT	CASNRGSGGAHTQYF
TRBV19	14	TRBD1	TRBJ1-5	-	TGTGCCAGTGTACAGGGGGGGGGCAATCAGCCCCAGCATTTT	CASVQGGGNQPQHF
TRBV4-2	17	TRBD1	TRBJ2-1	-	TGTGCCAGCAGCCAAATACCGGGACAGGGGAGATACAATGAGCAGTTCTTC	CASSQIPGQGRYNEQFF
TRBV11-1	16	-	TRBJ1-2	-	TGTGCCAGCAGCGAAAACCTACAGGGATCGCGCTATGGCTACACCTTC	CASSENLQGSRYGYTF
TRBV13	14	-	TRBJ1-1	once	TGTGCCAGCAGCTTAGTCCCCAGGAACACTGAAGCTTTCTTT	CASSLVPRNTEAFF
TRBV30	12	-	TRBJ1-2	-	TGTGCCTGGAATCCGGGGAGCTATGGCTACACCTTC	CAWNPGSYGYTF
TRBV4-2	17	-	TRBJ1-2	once	TGTGCCAGCAGCCCCCGGACAGATTTCGTGTCTAACTATGGCTACACCTTC	CASSPRTDFVSNYGYTF
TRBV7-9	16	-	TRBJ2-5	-	TGTGCCAGCAGTATTTCGCGCAGGGGCCACCAAGAGACCCAGTACTTC	CASSISRRGHQETQYF
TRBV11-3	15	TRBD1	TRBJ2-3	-	TGTGCCAGCAGCTTAGGACAGGGGGCGGCAGATACGCAGTATTTT	CASSLGQGAADTQYF
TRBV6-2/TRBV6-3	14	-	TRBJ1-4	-	TGTGCCAGCAGCCAAATAACAACTAATGAAAAACTGTTTTTT	CASSQITTNEKLFF
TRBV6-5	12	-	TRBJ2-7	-	TGTGCCAGCCCGGGGAGCTACGACGAGCAGTACTTC	CASPGSYDEQYF
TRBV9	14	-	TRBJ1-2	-	TGTGCCAGCAGCGTAGAGGCAGGGTCCTATGGCTACACCTTC	CASSVEAGSYGYTF
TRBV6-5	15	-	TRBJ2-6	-	TGTGCCAGCGCTATACAGGGTTGGGGGGCCAACGTCCTGACTTTC	CASAIQGWGANVLTF
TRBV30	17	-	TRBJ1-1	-	TGTGCCTGGAGTGTTCGGGCCTGGGGGCGCAGGAACACTGAAGCTTTCTTT	CAWSVRAWGRRNTEAFF
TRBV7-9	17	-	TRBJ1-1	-	TGTGCCAGCAGCCTCCCAGGGGCGCCTCCGAGGAACACTGAAGCTTTCTTT	CASSLPGAPPRNTEAFF
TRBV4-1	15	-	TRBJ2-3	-	TGCGCCAGCAGCCAAGTCCAGACTAGCACAGATACGCAGTATTTT	CASSQVQTSTDTQYF
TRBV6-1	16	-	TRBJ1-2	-	TGTGCCAGCAGTGAACGGAGTGGACTGTTAAACTATGGCTACACCTTC	CASSERSGLLNYGYTF
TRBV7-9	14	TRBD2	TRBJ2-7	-	TGTGCCAGCAGCTGGAGCGGGGGGGTGGACGAGCAGTACTTC	CASSWSGGVDEQYF
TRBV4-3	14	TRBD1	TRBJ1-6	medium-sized	TGCGCCAGCAGCCAAGAACCAGGGGGGTCACCCCTCCACTTT	CASSQEPGGSPLHF
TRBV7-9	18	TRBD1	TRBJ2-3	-	TGTGCCAGCAGCTCCCCTAACCAGGGGGAAACTAGCACAGATACGCAGTATTTT	CASSSPNQGETSTDTQYF
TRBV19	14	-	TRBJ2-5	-	TGTGCCAGTAGTATAACAAGGGGCCAAGAGACCCAGTACTTC	CASSITRGQETQYF
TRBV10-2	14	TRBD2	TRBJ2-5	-	TGCGCCAGCAGTTTAGCGGGGGGCCAAGAGACCCAGTACTTC	CASSLAGGQETQYF
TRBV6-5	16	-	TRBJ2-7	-	TGTGCCAGCAGCTACCAGATTGGGACACCCTCGAACGAGCAGTACTTC	CASSYQIGTPSNEQYF
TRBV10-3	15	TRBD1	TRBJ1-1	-	TGTGCCATCAGCTCAGGACAGGGGTTGAACACTGAAGCTTTCTTT	CAISSGQGLNTEAFF
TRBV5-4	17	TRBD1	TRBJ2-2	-	TGTGCCAGCAGCTTTGGGACAGGAAATCCAGTAGGCGGGGAGCTGTTTTTT	CASSFGTGNPVGGELFF
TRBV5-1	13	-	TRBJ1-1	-	TGCGCCAGCAGCTCCACAGGGAACACTGAAGCTTTCTTT	CASSSTGNTEAFF
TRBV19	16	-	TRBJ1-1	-	TGTGCCAGTAGTATAGAAGGGGTGGCCATGAACACTGAAGCTTTCTTT	CASSIEGVAMNTEAFF
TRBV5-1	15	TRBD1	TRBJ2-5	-	TGCGCCAGCAGCTCCGGGACAGGGAGGAGGGAGACCCAGTACTTC	CASSSGTGRRETQYF
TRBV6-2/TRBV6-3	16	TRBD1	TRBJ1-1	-	TGTGCCAGCAGTTACCGCCAGGGGGCAGTTAGAACTGAAGCTTTCTTT	CASSYRQGAVRTEAFF
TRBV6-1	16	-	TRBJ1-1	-	TGTGCCAGCAGTGAAGCGCCAAGGTACGGGGACACTGAAGCTTTCTTT	CASSEAPRYGDTEAFF
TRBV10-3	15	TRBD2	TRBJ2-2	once	TGTGCCATCACCCCCGGGGGGTGGGACACCGGGGAGCTGTTTTTT	CAITPGGWDTGELFF
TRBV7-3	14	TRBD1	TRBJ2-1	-	TGTGCCAGCAGTACCGGGACAGGGACCAATGAGCAGTTCTTC	CASSTGTGTNEQFF
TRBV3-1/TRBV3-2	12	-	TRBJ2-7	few	TGTGCCAGCAGCCAAGCCAATTACGAGCAGTACTTC	CASSQANYEQYF
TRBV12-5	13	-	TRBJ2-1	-	TGTGCTAGTGCAGCCCCCGGGGAGGTTGAGCAGTTCTTC	CASAAPGEVEQFF
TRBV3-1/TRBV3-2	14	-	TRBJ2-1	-	TGTGCCAGCAGCTTTCCTCCAGCCTACAATGAGCAGTTCTTC	CASSFPPAYNEQFF
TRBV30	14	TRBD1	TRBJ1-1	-	TGTGCCTGGACCACCCAGGGGGCGAACACTGAAGCTTTCTTT	CAWTTQGANTEAFF
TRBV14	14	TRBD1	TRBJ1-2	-	TGTGCCAGCAGCCCCCGGGACAGTGGCTATGGCTACACCTTC	CASSPRDSGYGYTF
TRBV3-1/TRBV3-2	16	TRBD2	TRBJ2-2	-	TGTGCCAGCAGCCCCGGGACTAGCGGGGAAGCCGGGGAGCTGTTTTTT	CASSPGTSGEAGELFF
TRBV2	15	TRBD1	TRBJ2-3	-	TGTGCCAGCAGCCCGACAGGGTCACTCACAGATACGCAGTATTTT	CASSPTGSLTDTQYF
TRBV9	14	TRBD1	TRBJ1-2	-	TGTGCCAGCAGCCGGGACAGGGCCAACTATGGCTACACCTTC	CASSRDRANYGYTF
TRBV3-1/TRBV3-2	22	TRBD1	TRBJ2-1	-	TGTGCCAGCAGCCTATACGCCCGCGGACAGGGGCCATATTTAAGCTCCTACAATGAGCAGTTCTTC	CASSLYARGQGPYLSSYNEQFF
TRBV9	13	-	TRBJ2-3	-	TGTGCCAGCAGCACCTCGACAGCAGATACGCAGTATTTT	CASSTSTADTQYF
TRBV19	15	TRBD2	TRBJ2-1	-	TGTGCCAGTAGTATAGCTAGCGGGGGCTACAATGAGCAGTTCTTC	CASSIASGGYNEQFF